These 9 T cell receptor beta chains were sequenced from one sample in a study of identical twins (dated by TCRdb to the mid-2010s). Library preparation used 5' RACE. Sequencing instrument: Illumina HiSeq 2000. TCRdb took the public reads, trimmed them with fastp at Q25, ran MiXCR for clone calling and kept in-frame beta chains. Each CDR3 protein gets just one entry, which takes the most common genes and DNA from the rows behind it. Counted in this sample were 420,000 or so distinct CDR3 sequences; around 18% of them appeared once. 9.5% to 15% of the sample is in the top ten clones. Material: naive T cells sorted from blood. The cell subset or site label, as the study defines it: cells isolated with a human naive T-cell isolation kit. These receptors came from a man in his fifties or sixties in good health.

This clonotype has ten or more counts. V and J are TRBV9 and TRBJ2-5; tentatively, D is TRBD2 (5 bases). V was pared by 1 base and J by 4 bases, with 14 bases between. The CDR3 runs to 15 residues. Germline V lookup: CDR1 SGDLS, CDR2 YYNGEE. CDR3 bases: TGTGCCAGCAGCGTAATGAGCGGAGAGGGAGAGACCCAGTACTTC. Protein: CASSVMSGEGETQYF.

The chain couples TRBV6-1 to TRBJ1-1; 9 nucleotides match TRBD1. Germline loops: CDR1 MNHNS, CDR2 SASEGT. The trim removed 5 bases at V and 1 base at J, leaving 5 bases unmatched. The CDR3 is 15 residues long. For the CDR3, the DNA is TGTGCCAGCAGTACGCGGGACAGGGCGAACACTGAAGCTTTCTTT. Its translation is CASSTRDRANTEAFF.

This rearrangement joins TRBV20-1 to TRBJ1-5; 8 bases are a match to TRBD1. V lost 5 bases and J lost 3; bases outside the gene matches: 9. This CDR3 region has 15 residues. In germline, CDR1 is DFQATT, CDR2 SNEGSKA (reference sequence). Written as DNA, the CDR3 is TGCAGTGCTCGAATGTCGACAGGGGCCAATCAGCCCCAGCATTTT. It yields the protein CSARMSTGANQPQHF.

This clonotype was observed at least ten times. CDR3 DNA sequence: TGCGCCAGCAGCTTTGGGTCTAGCGGCGTACAAGAGACCCAGTACTTC. Amino acid sequence: CASSFGSSGVQETQYF. The V gene is TRBV5-1, the J gene TRBJ2-5; 7 bases match TRBD2. The ends lost 2 bases at V and 2 bases at J; junction bases unmatched: 9. Germline V CDR1 and CDR2: SGHRS, YFSETQ. The CDR3 is 16 residues long.

This chain uses TRBV7-2 with TRBJ2-7, with D maybe TRBD1 (6 bases). With 5 bases removed from V and 0 bases from J, the gap between germline ends came to 14 bases. This CDR3 has 15 residues. Germline CDR1 SGHTA, CDR2 FQGNSA. The CDR3 nucleotides read TGTGCCAGCAGCCCCACTTGGACAGACTCCTACGAGCAGTACTTC. Protein: CASSPTWTDSYEQYF.

This clonotype was seen at least ten times. Written as DNA, the CDR3 is TGCAGCGCGACGGGGGAGAACACCGGGGAGCTGTTTTTT. Residues: CSATGENTGELFF. The chain recombines TRBV29-1 with TRBJ2-2, with D tentatively TRBD2 (6 bases). CDR1 and CDR2 (germline): SQVTM, ANQGSEA. The CDR3 sequence is 13 residues long. The V and J ends lost 7 bases and 1 base respectively, with 10 bases between them.

The V call is TRBV27, the J call TRBJ2-7; 7 bases line up with TRBD1. This CDR3 region has 14 residues. V lost 6 bases, J lost 0 bases, and 5 bases stayed unmatched. Germline CDR1 is MNHEY and CDR2 is SMNVEV (reference sequence). This CDR3 is CASSGTANSYEQYF. CDR3 nucleotides: TGTGCCAGCAGCGGGACAGCCAACTCCTACGAGCAGTACTTC.

This clonotype occurred many times. J is TRBJ2-7 and V is TRBV20-1; 8 bases are a match to TRBD2. This CDR3 region has 14 residues. Germline CDR1 DFQATT, CDR2 SNEGSKA (reference sequence). V gave up 0 bases and J gave up 4 bases; unmatched junction bases: 5. CDR3 region: CSAREELAAYEQYF. Here the CDR3 DNA reads TGCAGTGCTAGAGAGGAACTAGCGGCTTACGAGCAGTACTTC.

In its sample, this clonotype was seen a few times. The chain combines TRBV12-3 or TRBV12-4 with TRBJ2-5; D might be TRBD1 (6 bases). The CDR3 runs 16 residues. Trimming stripped 6 bases from V and 3 bases from J, with 20 bases between. CDR3 residues: CASSLPSDRGEETQYF. DNA for the CDR3: TGTGCCAGCAGCCTACCCTCGGACAGAGGAGAAGAGACCCAGTACTTC.